The clone carrying this TCR beta chain showed up many times. No antigen is known for it. Unsorted whole blood yielded blood RNA, and germline DNA was extracted as well. This entry is derived from a study of tumor-infiltrating lymphocytes in primary liver carcinoma. Study summary: These were node-negative, non-metastatic T1-T3 tumors of roughly 4.2 to 10 cm.

From 450 to 550 ng total RNA, TCR beta cDNA was generated with a primer in the constant region. ARM-PCR, slightly modified, supplied the TCR beta libraries through three nested multiplex PCR rounds. Running around 9 cycles apiece, the first two PCR rounds relied on TRBV1-TRBV30 forward primers together with a C-beta reverse primer. TCRdb re-called the multiplex PCR reads through MiXCR, storing one row per CDR3 protein. The top ten clones hold approximately 5.9% of a sample with approximately 330,000 distinct CDR3 sequences, about two thirds of them seen once. Study conclusions and caveats: In tumor-adjacent and tumor-blood pairs, overlap was lower than in tumor region pairs. A significantly higher top-250-clone fraction was recorded for tumors than for blood (p = 0.039).

Germline values: CDR1 SGHAT, CDR2 FQNNGV. The CDR3 is 15 residues long. Germline trimming cut 2 bases from V and 4 bases from J; bases unmatched to any gene: 6. The receptor was derived from a man between 40 and 49 years old with primary liver carcinoma and hepatitis B virus infection. Material for sequencing was peripheral blood. The rearrangement joins TRBV11-2 to TRBJ2-7, with 9 bases matching TRBD1. The chain's CDR3 is CASSLTGTGSYEQYF. The DNA of the CDR3 is TGTGCCAGCAGCTTAACCGGGACAGGGAGTTACGAGCAGTACTTC.